This TCR delta chain comes out of a study of γδ T cells in repeated Plasmodium falciparum infection (dated by TCRdb to about 2021). In the study overall: Malian children exposed to intense seasonal malaria transmission were enrolled in the natural-infection arm and compared with Australian children matched for age and gender. Malian gammadelta TCR repertoires were analysed cross-sectionally during no-transmission periods and longitudinally across acute febrile malaria episodes. The study examined how repeated Plasmodium falciparum infection shapes the human gammadelta T cell repertoire, using natural infection in Mali and controlled human malaria infection. Samples from controlled-infection subjects were taken at baseline, just before selected infections, and 21 days after each infection. Roughly 5 malaria-naive U.S. adults underwent four controlled human malaria infections by bites from P. falciparum NF54-infected Anopheles stephensi mosquitoes over 644 days. On the study overall, not on this receptor specifically: In Vdelta2-negative, largely Vdelta1+, gammadelta TCR repertoires, repeated controlled infections appeared to drive waves of new clonotype selection. Compared with Australian children, Malian children appeared to have Vdelta2-negative gammadelta TCR repertoires that were more clonally expanded, less diverse and less shared. A highly stable polyclonal repertoire over time and infection, with many inter-individual overlapping TCRgamma sequences, was shown by Vgamma9/Vdelta2+ TCR repertoires. Because the controlled-infection cohort was small, analysis of inter-individual variability in gammadelta T cell responses was limited. Generalizability was limited because the Malian cohort came from a small rural village made up predominantly of one ethnic group.

For bulk TCR repertoire analysis, Vgamma9/Vdelta2+ and Vdelta2-negative gammadelta T cell populations were isolated by flow sorting from peripheral blood mononuclear cells. This clone was counted ten times or more. The antigen it binds to is not known. This likely stems from a read error, as it lies one base from a far larger clone. Other DNA sequences in the same sample also yield this CDR3. The germline V gene supplies CDR1 GEAIGNYY and CDR2 EKD. The CDR3 goes from the cysteine to the phenylalanine over 17 residues. Only the CDR3 region is kept as DNA, spanning 51 bases read in frame from base 1. Preparation of the library involved multiplex PCR. TCRdb records Illumina MiSeq as the sequencer. From each sorted gammadelta T cell sample, both TCR gamma (TRG) and TCR delta (TRD) chains were sequenced. In the authors' own workflow: The repertoire analyses drew on clonotype tree plots, the accumulated frequency of the top 20 clonotypes, and diversity index (DI) and D75 metrics. The public reads were reprocessed by TCRdb using CATT, and rows of matching DNA were later combined. The V and J calls and clone size are TCRdb's, not the authors'. The sample includes tens of thousands of delta-chain clones, with over 0.75% observed a single time. In total, the top ten clones hold nearly 10% of the sample.

Sequencing was done on a sample of gamma-delta T cells from blood. This receptor chain uses TRDV2 and TRDJ1; 8 bases in the middle match TRDD3. The J gene was not available in TCRdb and was assigned here by matching the DNA to germline segments. This clonotype was sampled from a pool of human donors (malaria-infected and uninfected, not separated). The CDR3 corresponds to CACDTVTGGPPTDKLIF. The DNA sequence is TGCGCCTGTGACACCGTGACTGGGGGCCCACCCACCGATAAACTCATCTTT.